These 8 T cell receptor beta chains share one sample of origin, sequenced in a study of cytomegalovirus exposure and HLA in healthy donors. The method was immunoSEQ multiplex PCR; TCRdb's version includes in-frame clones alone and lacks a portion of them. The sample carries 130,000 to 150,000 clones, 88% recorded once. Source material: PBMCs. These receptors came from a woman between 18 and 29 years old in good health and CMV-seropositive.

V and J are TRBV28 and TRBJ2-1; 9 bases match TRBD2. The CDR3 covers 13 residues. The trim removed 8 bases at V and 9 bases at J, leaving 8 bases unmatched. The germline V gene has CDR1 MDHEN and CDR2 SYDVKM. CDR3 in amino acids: CASYSGTSTEQFF. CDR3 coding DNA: TGTGCCAGCTATTCCGGGACTAGCACTGAGCAGTTCTTC.

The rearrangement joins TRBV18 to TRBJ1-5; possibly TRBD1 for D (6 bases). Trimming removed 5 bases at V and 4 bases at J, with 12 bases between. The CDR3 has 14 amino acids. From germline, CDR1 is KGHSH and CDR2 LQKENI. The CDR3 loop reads CASSTSGTNQPQHF. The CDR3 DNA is TGTGCCAGCTCAACATCCGGGACAAATCAGCCCCAGCATTTT.

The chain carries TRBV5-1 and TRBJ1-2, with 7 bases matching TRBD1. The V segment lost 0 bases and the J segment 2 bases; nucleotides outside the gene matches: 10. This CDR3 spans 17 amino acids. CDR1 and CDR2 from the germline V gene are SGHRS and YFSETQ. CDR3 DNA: TGCGCCAGCAGCTTGGGCGGCAGGGGGACGGGCAACTATGGCTACACCTTC. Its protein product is CASSLGGRGTGNYGYTF.

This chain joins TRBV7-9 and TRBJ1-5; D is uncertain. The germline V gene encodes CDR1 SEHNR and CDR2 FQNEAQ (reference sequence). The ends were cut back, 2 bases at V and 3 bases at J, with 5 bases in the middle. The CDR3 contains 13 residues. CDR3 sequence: CASSLTDNQPQHF. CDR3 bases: TGTGCCAGCAGCTTAACAGACAATCAGCCCCAGCATTTT. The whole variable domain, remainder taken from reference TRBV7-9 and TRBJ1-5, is DTGVSQNPRHKITKRGQNVTFRCDPISEHNRLYWYRQTLGQGPEFLTYFQNEAQLEKSRLLSDRFSAERPKGSFSTLEIQRTEQGDSAMYLCASSLTDNQPQHFGDGTRLSIL.

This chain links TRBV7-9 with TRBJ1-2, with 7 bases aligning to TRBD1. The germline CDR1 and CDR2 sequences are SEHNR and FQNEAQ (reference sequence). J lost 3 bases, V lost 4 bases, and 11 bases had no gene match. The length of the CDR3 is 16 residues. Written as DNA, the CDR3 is TGTGCCAGCAGCTCGGACAGGCGACAGGGCGACTATGGCTACACCTTC. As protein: CASSSDRRQGDYGYTF.

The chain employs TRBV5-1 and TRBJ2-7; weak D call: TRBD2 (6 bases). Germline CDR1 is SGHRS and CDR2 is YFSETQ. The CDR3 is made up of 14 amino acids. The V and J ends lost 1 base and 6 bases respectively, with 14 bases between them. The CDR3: CASSLTAGTREQYF. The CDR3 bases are TGCGCCAGCAGCTTGACGGCCGGGACTCGCGAGCAGTACTTC.

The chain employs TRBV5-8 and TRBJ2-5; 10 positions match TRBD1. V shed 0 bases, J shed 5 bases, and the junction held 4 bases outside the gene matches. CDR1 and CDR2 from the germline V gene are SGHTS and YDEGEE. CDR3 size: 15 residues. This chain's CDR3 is CASSLGQGAGETQYF. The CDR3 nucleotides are TGTGCCAGCAGCTTGGGACAGGGGGCAGGTGAGACCCAGTACTTC.

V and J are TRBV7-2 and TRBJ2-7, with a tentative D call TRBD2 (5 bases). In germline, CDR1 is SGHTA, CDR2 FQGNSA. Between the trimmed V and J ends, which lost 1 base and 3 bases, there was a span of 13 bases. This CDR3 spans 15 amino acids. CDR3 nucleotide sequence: TGTGCCAGCAGCTTAGGAGGGCAGAAATTCTACGAGCAGTACTTC. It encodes CASSLGGQKFYEQYF.